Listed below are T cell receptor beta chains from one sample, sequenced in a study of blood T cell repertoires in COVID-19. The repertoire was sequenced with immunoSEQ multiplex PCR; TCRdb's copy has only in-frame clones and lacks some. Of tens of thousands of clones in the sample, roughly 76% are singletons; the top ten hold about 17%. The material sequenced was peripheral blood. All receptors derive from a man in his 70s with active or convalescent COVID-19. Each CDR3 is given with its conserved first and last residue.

CDR3aa: CASSQQPTQRATDTQYF
v_gene: TRBV3-1/TRBV3-2
j_gene: TRBJ2-3

CDR3aa: CASSETGEPNEQFF
v_gene: TRBV9
j_gene: TRBJ2-1

CDR3aa: CASSPTNEGNQPQHF
v_gene: TRBV9
j_gene: TRBJ1-5

CDR3aa: CASSPRDSGNEKLFF
v_gene: TRBV9
j_gene: TRBJ1-4

CDR3aa: CASSPEGRRDEKLFF
v_gene: TRBV5-1
j_gene: TRBJ1-4

CDR3aa: CASTGTSGGSDTQYF
v_gene: TRBV19
j_gene: TRBJ2-3

CDR3aa: CASSRRQLSSTEAFF
v_gene: TRBV5-5
j_gene: TRBJ1-1

CDR3aa: CASSPPGLSGGDTQYF
v_gene: TRBV5-1
j_gene: TRBJ2-3

CDR3aa: CASIQVLNSPLHF
v_gene: TRBV6-5
j_gene: TRBJ1-6

CDR3aa: CATSDWDRATDTQYF
v_gene: TRBV24-1
j_gene: TRBJ2-3

CDR3aa: CASSQFPSTSGVGETQYF
v_gene: TRBV4-2
j_gene: TRBJ2-5

CDR3aa: CASSVLEGSPLHF
v_gene: TRBV10-1
j_gene: TRBJ1-6

CDR3aa: CASSGWTGGLHEQYF
v_gene: TRBV27
j_gene: TRBJ2-7

CDR3aa: CASRTAGALGYTF
v_gene: TRBV28
j_gene: TRBJ1-2

CDR3aa: CASSLGLALAYEQYF
v_gene: TRBV3-1/TRBV3-2
j_gene: TRBJ2-7

CDR3aa: CASSLGGSGVSYEQYF
v_gene: TRBV5-1
j_gene: TRBJ2-7

CDR3aa: CASSGVDLLSPLHF
v_gene: TRBV2
j_gene: TRBJ1-6

CDR3aa: CASSLSPLAGGLNEQFF
v_gene: TRBV5-1
j_gene: TRBJ2-1

CDR3aa: CASSNSGTNTGELFF
v_gene: TRBV19
j_gene: TRBJ2-2

CDR3aa: CASSSIRQNYGYTF
v_gene: TRBV27
j_gene: TRBJ1-2

CDR3aa: CASGRGGHNEKLFF
v_gene: TRBV19
j_gene: TRBJ1-4

CDR3aa: CASSQDDRGLGEQYF
v_gene: TRBV4-1
j_gene: TRBJ2-7

CDR3aa: CASSPTGYEQYF
v_gene: TRBV7-9
j_gene: TRBJ2-7

CDR3aa: CASSVSGELGDIEQFF
v_gene: TRBV9
j_gene: TRBJ2-1

CDR3aa: CASTQSGETQYF
v_gene: TRBV2
j_gene: TRBJ2-5

CDR3aa: CASSPNRERGYTF
v_gene: TRBV18
j_gene: TRBJ1-2

CDR3aa: CSVESSGGTDTQYF
v_gene: TRBV29-1
j_gene: TRBJ2-3

CDR3aa: CASSYLQGSGNTIYF
v_gene: TRBV6-5
j_gene: TRBJ1-3

CDR3aa: CAWGPGLTNEKLFF
v_gene: TRBV30
j_gene: TRBJ1-4